A selection of T cell receptor beta chains follows, all from one sample in a study of blood T cells in healthy people across ages. Each CDR3 protein is one row after TCRdb ran MiXCR on the 5' RACE reads. The data contain around 800,000 distinct CDR3 sequences, about 42% of them singletons. Sequencing input: blood. All receptors derive from a man in his sixties in good health. The CDR3 runs from the conserved cysteine through the conserved F or W. The D gene is left open where the match is weak. The size field is filled for only some rows; it gives once, few, many or a size class.

CDR3	DNA	V	J	D	size	length
CASSFLAGSYEQYF	TGTGCCAGCAGTTTCCTAGCGGGGAGCTACGAGCAGTACTTC	TRBV27	TRBJ2-7	TRBD2	NA	14
CASSAAVPSGANVLTF	TGTGCCAGCTCGGCGGCTGTACCCTCTGGGGCCAACGTCCTGACTTTC	TRBV18	TRBJ2-6	NA	few	16
CASSLPGTADQPQHF	TGTGCCAGCAGTCTTCCCGGGACGGCGGATCAGCCCCAGCATTTT	TRBV6-6	TRBJ1-5	NA	NA	15
CASSFPQSGANVLTF	TGTGCCAGCAGCTTCCCCCAATCTGGGGCCAACGTCCTGACTTTC	TRBV7-9	TRBJ2-6	NA	many	15
CASSLTRQGSFNTEAFF	TGTGCCAGCAGCTTGACAAGGCAGGGGTCCTTCAACACTGAAGCTTTCTTT	TRBV5-5	TRBJ1-1	NA	NA	17
CACSGALSYEQYF	TGTGCCTGCTCAGGGGCCCTATCCTACGAGCAGTACTTC	TRBV6-2/TRBV6-3	TRBJ2-7	NA	few	13
CASSLRSTGSPLHF	TGTGCCAGCAGCCTTAGAAGTACCGGCTCACCCCTCCACTTT	TRBV7-2	TRBJ1-6	NA	NA	14
CASSSARLGDTQYF	TGTGCCAGCAGCTCAGCACGTCTCGGGGATACGCAGTATTTT	TRBV7-2	TRBJ2-3	NA	NA	14
CASSAFLGTADNEQYF	TGTGCCAGCAGTGCATTCTTAGGGACAGCTGACAATGAGCAGTACTTC	TRBV2	TRBJ2-7	TRBD1	NA	16
CAISRDSNPGETQYF	TGTGCCATCAGTCGGGACAGCAACCCCGGAGAGACCCAGTACTTC	TRBV10-3	TRBJ2-5	TRBD1	NA	15
CASSGRGLTDTQYF	TGTGCCAGCAGTGGAAGGGGTCTCACAGATACGCAGTATTTT	TRBV2	TRBJ2-3	NA	NA	14
CASSQDKLAGGLGDTQYF	TGCGCCAGCAGCCAAGATAAACTAGCGGGGGGTCTTGGAGATACGCAGTATTTT	TRBV4-3	TRBJ2-3	TRBD2	NA	18
CSAPDRGLNSPLHF	TGCAGTGCCCCGGACAGAGGGTTGAATTCACCCCTCCACTTT	TRBV20-1	TRBJ1-6	NA	few	14
CAISAKTGYGYTF	TGTGCCATCAGTGCCAAAACAGGCTATGGCTACACCTTC	TRBV10-3	TRBJ1-2	NA	NA	13
CASSQVGTANIQYF	TGTGCCAGCAGCCAGGTCGGAACAGCAAACATTCAGTACTTC	TRBV3-1	TRBJ2-4	NA	NA	14
CASREVINEKLFF	TGTGCCAGCAGAGAGGTCATTAATGAAAAACTGTTTTTT	TRBV28	TRBJ1-4	NA	once	13
CAWSVAGTKNIQYF	TGTGCCTGGAGTGTTGCAGGGACCAAAAACATTCAGTACTTC	TRBV30	TRBJ2-4	NA	NA	14
CASSPDNGNTIYF	TGCGCCAGCTCCCCGGACAATGGAAACACCATATATTTT	TRBV10-1	TRBJ1-3	NA	NA	13
CASSNQGTSETQYF	TGTGCCAGCAGCAATCAGGGGACTTCGGAGACCCAGTACTTC	TRBV7-9	TRBJ2-5	NA	few	14
CSAREATLDEQFF	TGCAGTGCTAGAGAAGCGACTTTGGATGAGCAGTTCTTC	TRBV20-1	TRBJ2-1	NA	few	13
CASTFLGGGTDTQYF	TGTGCCAGCACCTTTTTGGGGGGTGGAACAGATACGCAGTATTTT	TRBV12-3/TRBV12-4	TRBJ2-3	NA	NA	15
CTWSVGGAETQYF	TGTACCTGGAGTGTGGGGGGCGCGGAGACCCAGTACTTC	TRBV30	TRBJ2-5	NA	NA	13
CSAARGVKYGYTF	TGCAGTGCCGCCCGTGGGGTGAAATATGGCTACACCTTC	TRBV20-1	TRBJ1-2	NA	NA	13
CAWRHPLLGTDTQYF	TGTGCCTGGAGGCACCCCTTACTAGGGACAGATACGCAGTATTTT	TRBV30	TRBJ2-3	NA	NA	15
CASSYPGRETQYF	TGTGCCAGCAGTTATCCGGGCAGAGAGACCCAGTACTTC	TRBV6-2/TRBV6-3	TRBJ2-5	NA	few	13
CASSYTGRSEQYF	TGTGCCAGCAGCTATACAGGACGGTCCGAGCAGTACTTC	TRBV12-3/TRBV12-4	TRBJ2-7	NA	few	13
CASPGGRRTDTQYF	TGTGCCAGCCCAGGGGGAAGGCGGACAGATACGCAGTATTTT	TRBV25-1	TRBJ2-3	TRBD1	NA	14
CASTPGLVPTGELFF	TGTGCCAGCACACCGGGACTAGTTCCGACCGGGGAGCTGTTTTTT	TRBV6-2/TRBV6-3	TRBJ2-2	TRBD2	once	15
CASSLTENRETQYF	TGTGCCAGCAGCTTAACTGAGAACCGAGAGACCCAGTACTTC	TRBV7-9	TRBJ2-5	NA	NA	14
CASSIETGVSSEQYF	TGTGCCAGCAGTATTGAGACAGGGGTCTCCTCCGAGCAGTACTTC	TRBV2	TRBJ2-7	TRBD1	NA	15
CGSSQRGGVWTGSTDTQYF	TGTGGCAGCAGCCAAAGAGGAGGAGTGTGGACTGGTAGCACAGATACGCAGTATTTT	TRBV14	TRBJ2-3	NA	NA	19
CASRSDREGEKGLFF	TGTGCCAGCAGATCGGACAGGGAGGGGGAAAAGGGGCTGTTTTTT	TRBV6-6	TRBJ1-4	TRBD1	NA	15
CASSHEPGSYNEQFF	TGCGCCAGCAGCCACGAACCAGGGTCCTACAATGAGCAGTTCTTC	TRBV4-3	TRBJ2-1	NA	NA	15
CASSLMSGGGTDTQYF	TGTGCCAGCAGCTTAATGTCGGGGGGCGGCACAGATACGCAGTATTTT	TRBV7-6	TRBJ2-3	NA	NA	16
CASSPGPRTEQYF	TGTGCCAGCAGCCCCGGACCGCGTACGGAGCAGTACTTC	TRBV7-6	TRBJ2-7	NA	NA	13
CASSRPGFRSYNEQFF	TGTGCCAGCAGCCGACCTGGCTTTCGCTCCTACAATGAGCAGTTCTTC	TRBV3-1	TRBJ2-1	NA	NA	16
CASSLRRTGNQETQYF	TGTGCCAGCAGCTTAAGAAGGACAGGGAACCAAGAGACCCAGTACTTC	TRBV7-2	TRBJ2-5	TRBD1	few	16